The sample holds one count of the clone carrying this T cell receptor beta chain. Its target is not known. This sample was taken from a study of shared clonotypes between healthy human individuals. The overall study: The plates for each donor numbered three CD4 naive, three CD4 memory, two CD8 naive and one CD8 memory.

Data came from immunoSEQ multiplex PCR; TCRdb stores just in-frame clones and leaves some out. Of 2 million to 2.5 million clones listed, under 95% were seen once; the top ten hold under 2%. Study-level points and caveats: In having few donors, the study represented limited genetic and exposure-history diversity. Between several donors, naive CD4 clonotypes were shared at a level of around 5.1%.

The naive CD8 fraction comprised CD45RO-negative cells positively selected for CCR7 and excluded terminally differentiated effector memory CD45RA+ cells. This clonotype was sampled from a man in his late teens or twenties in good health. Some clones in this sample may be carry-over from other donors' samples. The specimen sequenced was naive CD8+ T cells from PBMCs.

The CDR3 is CASSYTGDYTDTQYF. The CDR3 coding sequence is TGTGCCAGCAGTTATACAGGGGATTACACAGATACGCAGTATTTT. This chain links TRBV7-3 with TRBJ2-3; 7 nucleotides match TRBD1. The CDR3 spans 15 residues. J was trimmed by 2 bases and V by 6 bases; bases with no gene match: 8. Germline-derived CDR1 and CDR2 are SGHTA and FQGTGA.